A single sample is the source of the 21 T cell receptor beta chains below, sequenced in a study of lymphopenia after photon versus proton radiotherapy. The assay was immunoSEQ multiplex PCR, and TCRdb's table has in-frame clones only and misses some. The sample comprises 65,000 to 75,000 clones, around 87% of which are singletons, and about a tenth rests with the top ten. Sequencing was performed on peripheral blood, taken from a patient treated with proton-based radiotherapy. The receptors were gathered from a man older than 75 with esophageal cancer.

The chain combines TRBV7-2 with TRBJ2-7; D gene uncertain. The CDR3 loop spans 15 amino acids. Trimming shortened V by 3 bases and J by 2 bases, and 14 bases separated the two germline ends. Germline CDR1 is SGHTA and CDR2 is FQGNSA. CDR3 protein: CASSFHSAWAYEQYF. The CDR3 DNA reads TGTGCCAGCAGCTTTCATTCGGCCTGGGCCTACGAGCAGTACTTC. Filled out from reference TRBV7-2 and TRBJ2-7, the complete variable domain reads GAGVSQSPSNKVTEKGKDVELRCDPISGHTALYWYRQSLGQGLEFLIYFQGNSAPDKSGLPSDRFSAERTGGSVSTLTIQRTQQEDSAVYLCASSFHSAWAYEQYFGPGTRLTVT.

The V call is TRBV5-1, the J call TRBJ2-5, with D hard to call. Trimming cost V 1 base and J 5 bases, with 12 bases left between them. The CDR3 runs 14 residues. Germline lookup yields CDR1 SGHRS and CDR2 YFSETQ. This chain's CDR3 is CASSLSSSSETQYF. CDR3 sequence (DNA): TGCGCCAGCAGCTTGTCTAGTTCCTCCGAGACCCAGTACTTC.

V usage is TRBV2 and J usage is TRBJ2-1; 9 nucleotides match TRBD2. This CDR3 comprises 14 residues. CDR1 SNHLY and CDR2 FYNNEI come from the germline V gene. Trimming at V came to 8 bases and at J to 6 bases, leaving 8 bases not matched to a gene. The CDR3 DNA reads TGTGCCAGCGGAGGACTAGCGTCCCTCAATGAGCAGTTCTTC. It specifies CASGGLASLNEQFF.

The count of this clone is one. The chain carries TRBV4-3 and TRBJ1-2, with TRBD1 matching over 7 bases. CDR3 length equals 14 residues. Germline trimming cut 2 bases from V and 7 bases from J; bases unmatched to any gene: 7. Germline lookup yields CDR1 LGHNA and CDR2 YSLEER. CDR3 sequence reads: CASSQQGGVRGYTF. The CDR3 DNA reads as TGCGCCAGCAGCCAACAGGGGGGAGTTCGTGGCTACACCTTC.

This chain links TRBV14 with TRBJ1-2; D is ambiguous. Germline CDR1 SGHDN, CDR2 FVKESK. V lost 4 bases and J lost 0, with 9 bases in between. The CDR3 has 14 residues. CDR3 sequence: CASSRVRANYGYTF. In DNA, the CDR3 is TGTGCCAGCAGCCGTGTGAGAGCTAACTATGGCTACACCTTC.

This clone showed up just a few times. The rearrangement joins TRBV6-6 to TRBJ2-2; D gene ambiguous. The germline V gene encodes CDR1 MNHNY and CDR2 SVGAGI (reference sequence). V lost 6 bases and J lost 3, with 11 bases in between. The CDR3 loop spans 14 amino acids. This CDR3 is CASRTARDTGELFF. The CDR3 DNA sequence: TGTGCCAGCAGGACTGCACGGGACACCGGGGAGCTGTTTTTT.

The chain is built from TRBV29-1 and TRBJ2-5; 8 bases map to TRBD1. The CDR3 runs 13 residues. Per germline, CDR1 SQVTM and CDR2 ANQGSEA. V dropped 6 bases and J dropped 5; count of bases not matched to a gene: 8. CDR3 nucleotide sequence: TGCAGCGTCGGACAGGGAATCGTGGAGACCCAGTACTTC. Amino acid sequence: CSVGQGIVETQYF.

The chain employs TRBV19 and TRBJ2-7, with no clear D. Trimming removed 3 bases from V and 3 bases from J, with 6 bases in between. This CDR3 contains 12 residues. Germline V gives CDR1 LNHDA, CDR2 SQIVND (reference sequence). This CDR3 is CASSIGSYEQYF. CDR3 in DNA: TGTGCCAGTAGTATCGGCAGCTACGAGCAGTACTTC.

The chain uses TRBV4-2 and TRBJ2-1, with 7 bases identical to TRBD2. CDR1 LGHNA and CDR2 YNFKEQ come from the germline V gene. This CDR3 has 15 amino acids. V lost 1 base and J lost 5; bases outside the gene matches: 5. The DNA of the CDR3 is TGTGCCAGCAGCCAAGGACTAGCTATTGACAATGAGCAGTTCTTC. Protein product: CASSQGLAIDNEQFF.

The chain links TRBV6-7 to TRBJ2-1; no clear D. TRBV6-7 is an ORF, with its function uncertain. V was clipped by 7 bases and J by 7 bases, with 20 bases between them. The CDR3 has 15 amino acids. This CDR3 is CASTCRLSQANEQFF. The DNA of the CDR3 is TGTGCCAGCACCTGCCGACTTTCTCAAGCGAATGAGCAGTTCTTC.

The chain has TRBV2 and TRBJ2-1; 12 nucleotides align to TRBD2. The CDR3 totals 16 residues. Germline CDR1 SNHLY, CDR2 FYNNEI. The junction had 11 bases not matched to a gene; V was cut back by 5 bases and J by 9 bases. The CDR3, as DNA: TGTGCCAGCAGTAACGGACTAGCGGGACTCCGGGGTGAGCAGTTCTTC. Translation: CASSNGLAGLRGEQFF.

This rearrangement joins TRBV6-1 to TRBJ2-5; perhaps TRBD2 as D (5 bases). Deletions cut 6 bases from V and 5 bases from J, with 13 bases between. CDR1 is MNHNS, CDR2 SASEGT, per germline. CDR3 size: 13 residues. The CDR3 here is CASSQRREETQYF. Here the CDR3 DNA reads TGTGCCAGCAGCCAACGAAGGGAGGAGACCCAGTACTTC.

This rearrangement joins TRBV5-8 to TRBJ1-5, with D unclear. CDR1 SGHTS and CDR2 YDEGEE come from the germline V gene. V dropped 4 bases and J dropped 2 bases, with 10 bases sitting between them. CDR3 length equals 14 residues. CDR3 DNA: TGTGCCAGCAGCCATCAGATCGGCAATCAGCCCCAGCATTTT. It encodes CASSHQIGNQPQHF.

The V call is TRBV10-3, the J call TRBJ2-3, with D possibly matching TRBD2 (6 bases). This CDR3 region has 16 residues. Deletions cut 0 bases from V and 0 bases from J, with 10 bases between. The germline V gene has CDR1 ENHRY and CDR2 SYGVKD. CDR3 amino acids: CAISESTSPSTDTQYF. The DNA of the CDR3 is TGTGCCATCAGTGAGTCGACTAGTCCAAGCACAGATACGCAGTATTTT.

The V call is TRBV5-1, the J call TRBJ2-3, with D possibly called TRBD1 or TRBD2 (5 bases each). CDR1 is SGHRS, CDR2 YFSETQ, per germline. CDR3 length: 14 residues. The V and J ends lost 0 bases and 2 bases respectively, with 7 bases between them. The CDR3 here is CASSLGGDTDTQYF. Here the CDR3 DNA reads TGCGCCAGCAGCTTGGGAGGGGACACAGATACGCAGTATTTT.

Written as DNA, the CDR3 is TGTGCCAGCAGCTTCAGCGACTCTGGGGCCAACGTCCTGACTTTC. The encoded protein is CASSFSDSGANVLTF. This sequence joins TRBV7-3 and TRBJ2-6; D is unresolved. CDR1 and CDR2 from the germline V gene are SGHTA and FQGTGA. V shed 3 bases and J shed 0 bases, with 6 bases lying between them. The CDR3 is 15 residues long.

The chain combines TRBV7-9 with TRBJ2-6; D might be TRBD1 (6 bases). CDR1 is SEHNR and CDR2 is FQNEAQ in the germline V gene (reference sequence). The CDR3 extends over 15 amino acids. Trimming cost V 3 bases and J 4 bases, with 10 bases left between them. The CDR3 region is CASSFTGYGANVLTF. The CDR3 DNA reads as TGTGCCAGCAGCTTCACAGGGTACGGGGCCAACGTCCTGACTTTC.

This sequence joins TRBV2 and TRBJ1-2; 7 bases fit TRBD1. V gave up 0 bases and J gave up 7 bases; unmatched junction bases: 11. Looked up from germline, CDR1 is SNHLY and CDR2 is FYNNEI. The CDR3 covers 16 residues. The CDR3 DNA sequence: TGTGCCAGCAGTGAAGCGCCCGGGACAGCTCAGGGTGGCTACACCTTC. The encoded protein is CASSEAPGTAQGGYTF.

The genes are TRBV4-3 and TRBJ2-1; D might be TRBD2 (6 bases). The CDR3 length is 16 residues. CDR1 LGHNA and CDR2 YSLEER come from the germline V gene. Trimming stripped 3 bases from V and 0 bases from J, with 12 bases between. CDR3 in amino acids: CASSQAGWSSYNEQFF. CDR3 bases: TGCGCCAGCAGCCAGGCGGGGTGGAGCTCCTACAATGAGCAGTTCTTC.

The chain has TRBV18 and TRBJ2-3; TRBD2 is a possible D gene (6 bases). Looked up from germline, CDR1 is KGHSH and CDR2 is LQKENI. V lost 1 base and J lost 1, with 9 bases in between. This CDR3 is 15 amino acids long. The CDR3 sequence: CASSPLSSGTDTQYF. In DNA, the CDR3 is TGTGCCAGCTCACCACTTTCTAGCGGCACAGATACGCAGTATTTT.

The chain employs TRBV30 and TRBJ1-2, with D perhaps TRBD1 (6 bases). CDR1 and CDR2 (germline): GTSNPN, SVGIG (reference sequence). Trimming left V 8 bases short and J 4 bases short, with 17 bases between. CDR3 length: 13 residues. CDR3 protein: CASSTGSAYGYTF. The CDR3 bases are TGTGCCAGCAGCACAGGGTCTGCCTATGGCTACACCTTC.